One TCR beta chain is described in this entry. This entry is derived from a study of early stage breast cancer tumors. Whole-study context: Of roughly 17 invasive breast tumors, 11 to 12 were hormone receptor-positive, HER2-negative.

TCRdb's copy holds only in-frame clones and misses some; the assay was immunoSEQ multiplex PCR. This table has 35,000 to 45,000 clones, approximately 69% appearing once. The V end lost 0 bases, the J end lost 2 bases, and 11 bases lay between the germline ends. Germline loops: CDR1 SGHVS, CDR2 FQNEAQ. The CDR3 is made up of 16 amino acids. Sequencing used blood. The gene calls are TRBV7-8 and TRBJ1-5; D not resolved. The source is a person aged 55 to 75 with breast cancer. The CDR3 sequence is CASSLAGYIGNQPQHF. Written as DNA, the CDR3 is TGTGCCAGCAGCTTAGCAGGGTACATTGGCAATCAGCCCCAGCATTTT. Full variable domain (rest looked up from reference TRBV7-8 and TRBJ1-5): GAGVSQSPRYKVAKRGQDVALRCDPISGHVSLFWYQQALGQGPEFLTYFQNEAQLDKSGLPSDRFFAERPEGSVSTLKIQRTQQEDSAVYLCASSLAGYIGNQPQHFGDGTRLSIL.